The clone carrying this TCR beta chain was detected many times. TCRdb ran MiXCR on the 5' RACE reads and lists one entry per CDR3 protein. Among roughly 30,000 distinct CDR3 sequences listed, approximately 20% were seen once. These data originate in a study of neurological immune-mediated disorders. Sample: CD4+ T cells from blood. The clonotype originates from a man in his fifties or sixties with HTLV-1-associated myelopathy (HAM/TSP).

CDR3 region: CASRSTVEQYF. The CDR3, as DNA: TGTGCCAGCCGATCGACAGTAGAGCAGTATTTT. The V gene is TRBV2, the J gene TRBJ2-3; tentatively, D is TRBD1 (5 bases). The V and J ends lost 8 bases and 11 bases respectively, with 14 bases between them. Germline V gives CDR1 SNHLY, CDR2 FYNNEI. The CDR3 runs to 11 residues.